A single sample is the source of the 9 T cell receptor beta chains below, sequenced in a study of T cells in localized non-small cell lung cancer. Produced via immunoSEQ multiplex PCR; TCRdb's table is partial and in-frame only. The profile shows 55,000 to 65,000 clones, approximately 89% of them singletons. The sequencing here drew on peripheral blood, taken before any cancer treatment. These receptors were taken from a man aged 40 to 69 with stage I lung adenocarcinoma.

This chain connects TRBV28 to TRBJ2-6; D is undetermined. The CDR3 runs 15 residues. V lost 5 bases and J 1 base, leaving 9 bases between the germline ends. Germline V gene lookup returns CDR1 MDHEN and CDR2 SYDVKM. This CDR3 reads CASSPVRSGANVLTF. The CDR3 DNA reads TGTGCCAGCAGTCCGGTCCGGTCTGGGGCCAACGTCCTGACTTTC.

The CDR3 sequence: CASAQWTGTNQPQHF. CDR3 in DNA: TGTGCCAGTGCCCAATGGACAGGTACCAATCAGCCCCAGCATTTT. The chain joins TRBV2 to TRBJ1-5; TRBD1 aligns across 7 bases. This CDR3 has 15 residues. V gave up 9 bases and J gave up 3 bases; unmatched junction bases: 11. CDR1 is SNHLY, CDR2 FYNNEI, per germline.

CDR3 DNA: TGCAGCGGAACAGGGGTATCCTACAATGAGCAGTTCTTC. This gives the protein CSGTGVSYNEQFF. This sequence joins TRBV29-1 and TRBJ2-1, with 7 bases matching TRBD1. The CDR3 totals 13 residues. V lost 7 bases, J lost 1 base, and 4 bases stayed unmatched. The germline V gene encodes CDR1 SQVTM and CDR2 ANQGSEA.

The chain has TRBV6-5 and TRBJ1-2; a possible D gene is TRBD1 (6 bases). Germline V gene sequence: CDR1 MNHEY, CDR2 SVGAGI. The CDR3 is made up of 14 amino acids. Trimming cost V 6 bases and J 5 bases, with 16 bases left between them. CDR3 coding DNA: TGTGCCAGCAGACTCGACGGACAGACTTATGGCTACACCTTC. It is translated as CASRLDGQTYGYTF.

The rearrangement joins TRBV7-3 to TRBJ2-1; 10 bases line up with TRBD2. The CDR3 has 14 amino acids. The ends lost 8 bases at V and 6 bases at J; junction bases unmatched: 7. CDR1 is SGHTA and CDR2 is FQGTGA in the germline V gene. This chain's CDR3 is CASGSGTSVNEQFF. The CDR3, as DNA: TGTGCCAGCGGATCCGGGACTAGCGTCAATGAGCAGTTCTTC.

This clone was counted once. The rearrangement links TRBV7-9 to TRBJ2-7, with D perhaps given as TRBD1 or TRBD2 (5 bases each). CDR3 length equals 13 residues. Germline V gene lookup returns CDR1 SEHNR and CDR2 FQNEAQ (reference sequence). Trimming pared 3 bases from V and 4 bases from J, leaving 10 bases between. The CDR3 loop reads CASSFEGQYEQYF. The CDR3 coding sequence is TGTGCCAGCAGCTTCGAGGGGCAGTACGAGCAGTACTTC.

Only a few counts were recorded for this clone. J is TRBJ1-4 and V is TRBV6-1, with D perhaps TRBD1 (6 bases). This CDR3 comprises 14 residues. The V gene's germline CDR1 is MNHNS and CDR2 SASEGT. V lost 5 bases, J lost 6 bases, and 13 bases lay in between. The CDR3 loop is CASSLTGQYEKLFF. The CDR3 nucleotides are TGTGCCAGCAGTTTAACAGGACAGTATGAAAAACTGTTTTTT.

This clone came up once. This chain uses TRBV18 with TRBJ2-3; D gene unclear. CDR3 length: 11 residues. Germline loops: CDR1 KGHSH, CDR2 LQKENI. V gave up 3 bases and J gave up 6 bases, with 4 bases separating them. The CDR3 coding sequence is TGTGCCAGCTCACCTGGGGATACGCAGTATTTT. This translates into CASSPGDTQYF.

J is TRBJ1-4 and V is TRBV20-1, with TRBD1 as a possible D gene (5 bases). Germline V CDR1 and CDR2: DFQATT, SNEGSKA (reference sequence). Trimming shortened V by 3 bases and J by 6 bases, and 5 bases separated the two germline ends. The CDR3 length is 11 residues. As DNA, the CDR3 is TGCAGTGCTAGGACAGATGAAAAACTGTTTTTT. This sequence encodes CSARTDEKLFF.